This TCR beta chain was identified during a study of blood T cells in healthy people across ages. Study outcomes and limitations: A greater number of naive CD4+ cells and higher diversity distinguished long-lived donors from aged donors.

CDR1 and CDR2 (germline): DFQATT, SNEGSKA (reference sequence). V dropped 5 bases and J dropped 0; count of bases not matched to a gene: 4. This CDR3 is 15 amino acids long. A second PCR, run for roughly 7 to 11 cycles, used a sample-barcoded 5' primer plus a J-beta primer mix. MiXCR, run by TCRdb on the 5' RACE reads, gives a single entry per CDR3 protein. The sample carries about 750,000 distinct CDR3 sequences, about 53% recorded once. As regards this clonotype: What it recognizes is unknown.

Each of the donors had around 9 milliliters of peripheral blood drawn into EDTA-treated Vacutainer tubes. The V and J genes are TRBV20-1 and TRBJ2-3; 11 nucleotides align to TRBD2. Specimen: blood. The clonotype originates from a man aged 80 or over in good health. Here the CDR3 reads CSAATSGISTDTQYF. The CDR3, as DNA: TGCAGTGCTGCGACTAGCGGGATTAGCACAGATACGCAGTATTTT.